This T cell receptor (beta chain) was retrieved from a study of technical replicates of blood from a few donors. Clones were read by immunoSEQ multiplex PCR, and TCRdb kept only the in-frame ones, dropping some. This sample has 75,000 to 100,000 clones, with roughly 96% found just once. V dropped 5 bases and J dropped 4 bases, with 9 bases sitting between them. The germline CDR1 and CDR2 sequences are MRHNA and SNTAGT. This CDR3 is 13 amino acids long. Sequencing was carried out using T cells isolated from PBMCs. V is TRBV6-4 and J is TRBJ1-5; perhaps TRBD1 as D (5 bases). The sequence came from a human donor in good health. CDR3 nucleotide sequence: TGTGCCAGCAGTTCCGACAGAAATCAGCCCCAGCATTTT. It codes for CASSSDRNQPQHF.